This T cell receptor beta chain is drawn from a study of T cell changes during pregnancy in multiple sclerosis. The CDR3 contains 16 residues. Germline CDR1 and CDR2: SGDLS and YYNGEE. J lost 7 bases, V lost 2 bases, and 8 bases had no gene match. Assay: immunoSEQ multiplex PCR; the TCRdb copy retains only in-frame clones and omits some. The data show some 94,000 clones, less than 95% seen once. This specimen was peripheral blood, taken in the first trimester of pregnancy. The receptor was isolated from a female donor in good health, enrolled as a control in a pregnancy study. This chain uses TRBV9 with TRBJ1-6; 8 bases line up with TRBD1. The CDR3 loop reads CASSVRGTGPNSPLHF. The CDR3 nucleotides read TGTGCCAGCAGCGTCCGAGGGACAGGTCCCAATTCACCCCTCCACTTT.